The present T cell receptor beta chain was sequenced within a study of T cell responses to AZD1222 COVID-19 vaccine. The CDR3 sequence is 16 residues long. V gave up 0 bases and J gave up 8 bases; unmatched junction bases: 7. Looked up from germline, CDR1 is MNHEY and CDR2 is SVGAGI. The protocol was immunoSEQ multiplex PCR, while the TCRdb copy is restricted to in-frame clones and leaves out a portion. The sample records fewer than 110,000 clones, 80% to 95% being singletons. The chain couples TRBV6-5 to TRBJ1-6; the match to TRBD1 covers 7 bases. This material consisted of peripheral blood, taken on day 0 of AZD1222 vaccination. The source is an adult in good health. The CDR3 nucleotides read TGTGCCAGCAGTTACTCGGAAGGGGGCCGTTATTCACCCCTCCACTTT. Its protein is CASSYSEGGRYSPLHF.